This TCR beta chain was found in a study of T cell repertoires in cytomegalovirus infection (dated by TCRdb to between 2018 and 2021). Background on the whole study: Donor HLA type was relevant to the analysis, because carriage of CMV infection together with the matching HLA type was indicated by public TCR beta signatures.

Including cysteine and phenylalanine, the CDR3 has 14 amino acids. CDR3 DNA is the only sequence kept; it has 42 bases, read in frame from the first base. V is pared back by 11 bases and J by 5 bases, with 19 bases lying between the germline termini. Via the germline V gene, CDR1 is KGHDR and CDR2 SFDVKD. This clonotype was detected a few times. It has no known antigen specificity. Nothing much larger sits one base from this clone, and base qualities are not available. Here is what the overall study found, with its caveats: Cumulative frequency of public TCR beta family members discriminated carriers of CMV infection plus the relevant HLA type in this cohort and an independent approximately 340-donor cohort. The ex vivo response was dominated by HLA-C-restricted CMV-specific TCR beta clonotypes, which also provided the single most frequent clonotype in two of eight donors.

For sequencing, an Illumina HiSeq 1500 was employed. Starting from the raw public reads, TCRdb applied fastp trimming at Q25, assembled clones with MiXCR and retained in-frame beta chains. A single entry per CDR3 protein holds the most common genes and DNA from its merged rows. In this sample the table shows about 740,000 distinct CDR3 sequences, less than 40% of which occur a single time. Around 2.6% of the sample comes from the top ten. The V and J genes are TRBV24-1 and TRBJ2-3; the D gene assignment is ambiguous. Sequences were obtained from PBMCs. The sequence came from a human donor in good health (CMV status not recorded). Some clones in this sample may be carry-over from other donors' samples. The CDR3 amino acid sequence is: CAIASSGRGDTQYF. At the DNA level, the sequence is TGTGCCATCGCATCCTCGGGCCGCGGAGATACGCAGTATTTT.